The source of this T cell receptor beta chain is a study of T cell changes during pregnancy in multiple sclerosis. Data came from immunoSEQ multiplex PCR; TCRdb stores just in-frame clones and leaves some out. In the table there are 50,000 to 60,000 clones, approximately 90% of which are singletons. Germline lookup yields CDR1 MNHEY and CDR2 SVGAGI. J gave up 0 bases and V 4 bases, and 0 bases lay outside the gene matches. The CDR3 has 15 amino acids. Specimen: peripheral blood, collected after pregnancy. The chain uses TRBV6-5 and TRBJ2-3, with 11 bases fitting TRBD2. The receptor's source is a female donor in good health, enrolled as a control in a pregnancy study. The CDR3 coding sequence is TGTGCCAGCAGTTTAGCGGGGGGGAGCACAGATACGCAGTATTTT. Translated, it gives CASSLAGGSTDTQYF.